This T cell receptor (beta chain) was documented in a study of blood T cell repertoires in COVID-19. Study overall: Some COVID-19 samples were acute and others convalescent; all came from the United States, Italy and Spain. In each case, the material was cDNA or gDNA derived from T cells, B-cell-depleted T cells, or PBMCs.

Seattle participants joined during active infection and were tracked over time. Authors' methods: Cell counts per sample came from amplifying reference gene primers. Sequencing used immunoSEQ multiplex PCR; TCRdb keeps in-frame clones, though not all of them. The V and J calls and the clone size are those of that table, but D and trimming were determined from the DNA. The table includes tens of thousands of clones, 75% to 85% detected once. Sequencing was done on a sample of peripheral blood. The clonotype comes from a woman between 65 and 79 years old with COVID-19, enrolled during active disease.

The CDR3 nucleotides read TGTGCCAGCACCCTGGGGACAACGGGCTACACCTTC. Translated: CASTLGTTGYTF. The V and J genes are TRBV12-3 or TRBV12-4 and TRBJ1-2, with a weak D call TRBD1 (6 bases). CDR3 length: 12 residues. V gave up 7 bases and J gave up 8 bases, with 14 bases separating them.